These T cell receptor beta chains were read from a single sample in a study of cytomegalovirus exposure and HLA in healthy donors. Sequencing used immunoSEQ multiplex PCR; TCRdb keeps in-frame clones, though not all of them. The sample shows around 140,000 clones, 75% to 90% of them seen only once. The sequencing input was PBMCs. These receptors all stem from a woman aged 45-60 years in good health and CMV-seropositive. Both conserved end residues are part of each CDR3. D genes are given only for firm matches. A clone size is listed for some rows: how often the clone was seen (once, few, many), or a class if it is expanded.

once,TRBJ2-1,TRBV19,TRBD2,TGTGCCAGTAGCATTCCACTAGCGGGAGGTAGCTATGAGCAGTTCTTC,CASSIPLAGGSYEQFF
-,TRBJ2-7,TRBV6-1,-,TGTGCCAGCAGGAGGGACACGGTCCTTTGGGACGAGCAGTACTTC,CASRRDTVLWDEQYF
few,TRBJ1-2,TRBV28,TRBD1,TGTGCCAGCAGTTTGGCGGGACAGGGCTACAACTATGGCTACACCTTC,CASSLAGQGYNYGYTF
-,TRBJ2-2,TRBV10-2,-,TGCGCCAGCAGTGATGAGGAGCGGAGAGGCACCGGGGAGCTGTTTTTT,CASSDEERRGTGELFF
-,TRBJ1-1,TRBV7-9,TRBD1,TGTGCCAGCAGCTCCTTCGACAGGGGAGGCACTGAAGCTTTCTTT,CASSSFDRGGTEAFF
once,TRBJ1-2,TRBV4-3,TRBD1,TGCGCCAGCAGCCAAGATCGGGACAGGGACTATGGCTACACCTTC,CASSQDRDRDYGYTF
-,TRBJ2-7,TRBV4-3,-,TGCGCCAGCAGCCGATCTCACGCCGGACAGACCTACGAGCAGTACTTC,CASSRSHAGQTYEQYF
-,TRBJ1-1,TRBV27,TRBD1,TGTGCCAGCAGCCGACAGGGTGAGAACACTGAAGCTTTCTTT,CASSRQGENTEAFF
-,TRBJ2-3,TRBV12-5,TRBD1,TGTGCTAGTGGTCTTATACAGGGGAGCACAGATACGCAGTATTTT,CASGLIQGSTDTQYF
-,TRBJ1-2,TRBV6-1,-,TGTGCCAGCAGTGACCACGGGGCTAACTATGGCTACACCTTC,CASSDHGANYGYTF
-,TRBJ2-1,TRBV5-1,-,TGCGCCAGCAGCTGGAACGGGGTGGAGCAGTTCTTC,CASSWNGVEQFF
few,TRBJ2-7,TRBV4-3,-,TGCGCCAGCAGCCAAGATCTCGCAATGTCTATCTACGAGCAGTACTTC,CASSQDLAMSIYEQYF
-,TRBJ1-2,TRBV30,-,TGTGCCTGCGCGCCTCCTGCTCGCTACACCTTC,CACAPPARYTF
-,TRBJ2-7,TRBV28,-,TGTGCCAGCAGTTCGAGTCCGAGGGAGCAGTACTTC,CASSSSPREQYF
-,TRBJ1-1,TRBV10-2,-,TGCGCCAGCAGGCTAATGAACACTGAAGCTTTCTTT,CASRLMNTEAFF
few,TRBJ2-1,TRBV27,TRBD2,TGTGCCAGCAGTTCCACTTCAATCCGGAGGACTAGCCTATACAATGAGCAGTTCTTC,CASSSTSIRRTSLYNEQFF
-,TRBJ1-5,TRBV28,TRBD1,TGTGCCAGCAGTTTGAGACAGGGTAGCAATCAGCCCCAGCATTTT,CASSLRQGSNQPQHF
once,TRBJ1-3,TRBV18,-,TGTGCCAGCTCACCGTCGCACGGTCTTGGTGGAAACACCATATATTTT,CASSPSHGLGGNTIYF
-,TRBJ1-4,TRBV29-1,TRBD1,TGCAGCGTACACACCCGGGACAGGGGGCCCTCGGGACATAGGGGAAATGAAAAACTGTTTTTT,CSVHTRDRGPSGHRGNEKLFF
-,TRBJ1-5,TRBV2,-,TGTGCCAGCAGCAGACAGGTTAGCAATCAGCCCCAGCATTTT,CASSRQVSNQPQHF
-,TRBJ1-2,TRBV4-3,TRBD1,TGCGCCAGCAGCCAAGAATTCGGACAGGGACGAGGCTACACCTTC,CASSQEFGQGRGYTF
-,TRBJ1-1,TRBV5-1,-,TGCGCCAGCAGCTGGAGTTCTAACTTCATGAACACTGAAGCTTTCTTT,CASSWSSNFMNTEAFF
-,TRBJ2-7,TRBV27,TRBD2,TGTGCCAGCAGTTTACTAGCGGGGGGTAGGGAGCAGTACTTC,CASSLLAGGREQYF
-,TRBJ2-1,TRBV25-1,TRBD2,TGTGCCAGCCGAGAGACTAGCGGGGGGAATATGAATGAGCAGTTCTTC,CASRETSGGNMNEQFF
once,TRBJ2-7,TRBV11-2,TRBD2,TGTGCCAGCAGCTTAGAACTAGCGGGAGTCCACGAGCAGTACTTC,CASSLELAGVHEQYF
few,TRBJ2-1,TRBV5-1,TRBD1,TGCGCCAGCAGCTTCACAGGGGGCGAGTGGAATGAGCAGTTCTTC,CASSFTGGEWNEQFF
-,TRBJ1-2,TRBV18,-,TGTGCCAGCTCACCGGCGACAGCGTATGGCTACACCTTC,CASSPATAYGYTF
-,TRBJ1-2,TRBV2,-,TGTGCCAGCAGTGAAGGTTCACCTAAAGGCGGGTATGGCTACACCTTC,CASSEGSPKGGYGYTF
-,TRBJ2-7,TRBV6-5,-,TGTGCCAGCAGTTACGCATCGGGGAACTACGAGCAGTACTTC,CASSYASGNYEQYF
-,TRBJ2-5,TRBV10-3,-,TGTGCCATCAGTGAGTTCAGGGATTCGGAGACCCAGTACTTC,CAISEFRDSETQYF
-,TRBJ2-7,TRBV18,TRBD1,TGTGCCAGCTCGGGAGGACAGGGGTACTACGAGCAGTACTTC,CASSGGQGYYEQYF
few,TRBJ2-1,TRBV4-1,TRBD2,TGCGCCAGCACCACCAGCGGGAGGGCCTGGAATGAGCAGTTCTTC,CASTTSGRAWNEQFF